This T cell receptor (beta chain) was obtained from a study of blood T cell repertoires in COVID-19. Study background: The study counted Cohort 3 donors as recovered given two negative PCRs, clearance, or symptom resolution. The analysed material was cDNA or gDNA that came from T cells, B-cell-depleted T cells, or PBMCs.

In the study's own analysis: Researchers report that nucleated cell counts were estimated from reference gene primer amplification. Sequencing was performed with immunoSEQ multiplex PCR; in TCRdb, only in-frame clones are kept and a portion is missing. Clone size and V and J calls were adopted from that table, with D and trimming inferred from the DNA. The sample includes approximately 150,000 clones, nearly 85% of them seen just once. Germline assignment: CDR1 KGHSH and CDR2 LQKENI. V was cut by 6 bases and J by 6 bases, with 18 bases left in between. This CDR3 region has 14 residues. J is TRBJ2-7 and V is TRBV18, with D possibly TRBD2 on 5 matching bases. The sequencing input was PBMCs or T cells enriched from blood (not recorded which). The origin of this receptor is a man in his fifties or sixties in a cohort exposed to, infected with or recovered from COVID-19 (not recorded which). The CDR3 sequence: CASSANAGKSEQYF. The CDR3 nucleotides are TGTGCCAGCTCTGCTAACGCGGGCAAGTCCGAGCAGTACTTC.